This T cell receptor beta chain derives from a study of response to subunit inactivated influenza vaccine. V lost 0 bases, J lost 4 bases, and 6 bases stayed unmatched. The CDR3 loop spans 16 amino acids. The germline CDR1 and CDR2 sequences are LGHNA and YNFKEQ. Each CDR3 protein is one row after TCRdb ran MiXCR on the RT-PCR reads. The repertoire holds about 540,000 distinct CDR3 sequences, with roughly 25% as singletons. Another study also made use of these data, one on T cells expressing NK-cell markers. That paper notes: Beta-chain TCR cDNA was generated via 5'RACE template switching with UMIs. CD3+CD56+NKG2C+, CD3+CD56+NKG2C- and CD3+CD56-NKG2C+ T cells, once sorted, supplied the TCR beta repertoires. The sequencing cohort of eight donors included seven HCMV-seropositive individuals and one seronegative individual.

The chain uses TRBV4-2 and TRBJ2-1; the match to TRBD2 covers 7 bases. The sample here was CD4+ T cells sorted from PBMCs, taken 11 to 12 days after vaccination. The receptor was isolated from a man aged 45-65 years who received an inactivated influenza vaccine. CDR3 in DNA: TGTGCCAGCAGCCAAGATCGGCTAGCGGTGTACAATGAGCAGTTCTTC. Protein sequence: CASSQDRLAVYNEQFF.